The 30 T cell receptor beta chains reported below all come from one sample, sequenced in a study of T cell repertoires in cytomegalovirus infection. Each CDR3 protein is one row after TCRdb ran MiXCR on the reads. The sample shows roughly 100,000 distinct CDR3 sequences, 16% of them seen only once. Sequenced input: PBMCs. The receptors stem from a human donor in good health (CMV status not recorded). Some clones in this sample may be carry-over from other donors' samples.

This clonotype has ten or more counts. This chain connects TRBV7-2 to TRBJ2-3; 11 positions agree with TRBD2. The length of the CDR3 is 18 residues. Looked up from germline, CDR1 is SGHTA and CDR2 is FQGNSA. J gave up 4 bases and V 2 bases, and 11 bases lay outside the gene matches. CDR3 DNA: TGTGCCAGCAGCTTAATGGGGCATAGCGGGGGGGCACCAGATACGCAGTATTTT. Its translation is CASSLMGHSGGAPDTQYF.

On this clonotype: A much larger clone sits a single nucleotide away, making a read error possible. V usage is TRBV28 and J usage is TRBJ2-5, with D unresolved. Germline V gene lookup returns CDR1 MDHEN and CDR2 SYDVKM. There are 15 residues in the CDR3. The CDR3 DNA is TGTGCCAGCAGTTCTCCTACAGAGCGAGGAGAGGCCCAGTACTTC. This encodes CASSSPTERGEAQYF.

In the case of this clonotype: A much bigger clone sits one base away, suggesting this may be a read error. The chain has TRBV7-2 and TRBJ1-4; a possible D gene is TRBD1 (5 bases). V was shortened by 4 bases and J by 3 bases, with 9 bases between the two germline ends. This CDR3 has 14 residues. The germline V gene encodes CDR1 SGHTA and CDR2 FQGNSA. In nucleotides, the CDR3 is TGTGCCAGCAGCTGGGGGTGGCCTAATGAAAAACTGTTTTTT. It translates to CASSWGWPNEKLFF.

This clonotype showed up many times. The J gene is TRBJ1-5, the V gene TRBV7-2; D is unresolved. Trimming removed 1 base at V and 1 base at J, with 8 bases between. Germline loops: CDR1 SGHTA, CDR2 FQGNSA. The CDR3 runs to 15 residues. CDR3 residues: CASSLGSGSNQPQHF. CDR3 in DNA: TGTGCCAGCAGCTTAGGGTCCGGGAGCAATCAGCCCCAGCATTTT.

This clonotype has at least ten counts. V usage is TRBV7-8 and J usage is TRBJ1-2, with TRBD1 matching over 7 bases. The CDR3 sequence is 16 residues long. Per germline, CDR1 SGHVS and CDR2 FQNEAQ. V dropped 5 bases and J dropped 1; count of bases not matched to a gene: 10. Here the CDR3 reads CASSNNRGQVNYGYTF. For the CDR3, the DNA is TGTGCCAGCAGCAATAACCGCGGACAGGTTAACTATGGCTACACCTTC.

The table lists this clonotype with a few counts. V usage is TRBV7-8 and J usage is TRBJ1-3, with 7 nucleotides matching TRBD1. This CDR3 is 16 amino acids long. The trim removed 1 base at V and 3 bases at J, leaving 6 bases unmatched. Germline V gene data show CDR1 as SGHVS and CDR2 as FQNEAQ. CDR3 DNA: TGTGCCAGCAGCTTAGGGTTGACAGGGCTTGGAAACACCATATATTTT. It specifies CASSLGLTGLGNTIYF.

This clonotype has ten or more counts. The chain employs TRBV12-3 or TRBV12-4 and TRBJ2-5, with D perhaps TRBD1 (6 bases). The CDR3 is 12 amino acids. Trimming took off 7 bases at V and 5 bases at J, with 11 bases between the two ends. The CDR3 sequence is CASKGVGETQYF. The CDR3, as DNA: TGTGCCAGCAAGGGGGTCGGGGAGACCCAGTACTTC.

This clonotype came up a few times. The V call is TRBV6-2 or TRBV6-3, the J call TRBJ2-3; no reliable D call. The germline V gene encodes CDR1 MNHEY and CDR2 SVGEGT. This CDR3 comprises 13 residues. V lost 4 bases and J 2 bases, leaving 7 bases between the germline ends. CDR3 in DNA: TGTGCCAGCAGTTGGTTTTTCACAGATACGCAGTATTTT. Translating it yields CASSWFFTDTQYF.

In its sample, this clonotype was seen a few times. V gene TRBV18 combines with J gene TRBJ2-7; TRBD1 aligns across 9 bases. This CDR3 contains 15 residues. Losses at the gene ends were 2 bases for V and 5 bases for J; bases not matched to a gene: 7. Germline V gene data show CDR1 as KGHSH and CDR2 as LQKENI. The CDR3 coding sequence is TGTGCCAGCTCACCAAAACGGGGACAGGGCAACGAGCAGTACTTC. Translation: CASSPKRGQGNEQYF.

This chain uses TRBV20-1 with TRBJ2-5; D may be TRBD2 (7 bases). Germline loops: CDR1 DFQATT, CDR2 SNEGSKA (reference sequence). The CDR3 is made up of 14 amino acids. V gave up 7 bases and J gave up 2 bases, with 17 bases separating them. CDR3 region: CSGGGGLGQETQYF. CDR3 sequence (DNA): TGCAGTGGGGGGGGGGGCTTAGGGCAAGAGACCCAGTACTTC.

At least ten counts were recorded for this clonotype. The V gene is TRBV7-2, the J gene TRBJ1-1, with 8 bases matching TRBD1. The CDR3 covers 16 residues. Germline CDR1 is SGHTA and CDR2 is FQGNSA. The J segment lost 0 bases and the V segment lost 5 bases, leaving 8 bases of the junction unmatched. The CDR3 spells CASSPGRGRVNTEAFF. For the CDR3, the DNA is TGTGCCAGCAGCCCAGGCAGGGGGCGGGTGAACACTGAAGCTTTCTTT.

This clonotype appeared a few times. The chain combines TRBV2 with TRBJ2-5, with 7 bases matching TRBD1. The CDR3 totals 14 residues. J was trimmed by 2 bases and V by 6 bases; bases with no gene match: 6. Looked up from germline, CDR1 is SNHLY and CDR2 is FYNNEI. The DNA for the CDR3 is TGTGCCAGCAGGGCAGGGGGAGCACAAGAGACCCAGTACTTC. It codes for CASRAGGAQETQYF.

J is TRBJ2-2 and V is TRBV6-5; D is perhaps TRBD1 (5 bases). Germline CDR1 is MNHEY and CDR2 is SVGAGI. The CDR3 length is 15 residues. The V gene lost 7 bases and the J gene lost 6 bases, with 18 bases spanning the gap. CDR3 sequence reads: CASTGQPAGAGELFF. In nucleotides, the CDR3 is TGTGCCAGCACCGGACAACCTGCTGGCGCCGGGGAGCTGTTTTTT.

This clonotype came up many times. The CDR3 coding sequence is TGTGCCAGCAGCCGTCCGGGGGAGCGAACCCCCTATGGCTACACCTTC. This codes for CASSRPGERTPYGYTF. This rearrangement joins TRBV7-9 to TRBJ1-2; weak D call: TRBD1 (5 bases). Trimming took 5 bases from V and 4 from J, leaving 20 bases between them. Germline V gene data show CDR1 as SEHNR and CDR2 as FQNEAQ (reference sequence). This CDR3 spans 16 amino acids.

This clonotype was counted only a few times. The V call is TRBV25-1, the J call TRBJ2-5, with no clear D. Per germline, CDR1 MGHDK and CDR2 SYGVNS. The CDR3 is 12 amino acids. V lost 8 bases and J 2 bases, leaving 9 bases between the germline ends. CDR3 bases: TGTGCCAGCGGCCGGGCGCAAGAGACCCAGTACTTC. It yields the protein CASGRAQETQYF.

Points on this clonotype: A much larger clonotype is one base distant, so this may be a read error. The chain is built from TRBV7-2 and TRBJ2-3; 8 nucleotides line up with TRBD2. Losses at the gene ends were 7 bases for V and 2 bases for J; bases not matched to a gene: 8. Germline V gene sequence: CDR1 SGHTA, CDR2 FQGNSA. The CDR3 has 15 residues. The CDR3 coding sequence is TGTGCCAGCAACTTTCGCGGGGGGTCCACAGATACGCAGTATTTT. The encoded protein is CASNFRGGSTDTQYF.

The chain employs TRBV6-4 and TRBJ1-1, with D possibly TRBD1 on 6 matching bases. CDR1 is MRHNA, CDR2 SNTAGT, per germline. The length of the CDR3 is 12 residues. V was cut by 6 bases and J by 8 bases, with 13 bases left in between. CDR3 residues: CASRQGQEEAFF. In nucleotides, the CDR3 is TGTGCCAGCAGACAGGGCCAGGAAGAAGCTTTCTTT.

The rearrangement links TRBV4-1 to TRBJ1-5, with D tentatively TRBD1 (6 bases). From germline, CDR1 is MGHRA and CDR2 YSYEKL. Trimming cost V 4 bases and J 5 bases, with 15 bases left between them. The CDR3 is 15 amino acids. The CDR3 DNA sequence: TGCGCCAGCAGCCGAACGCAGGGACACCATCAGCCCCAGCATTTT. It yields the protein CASSRTQGHHQPQHF.

The table lists this clonotype with a few counts. V is TRBV20-1 and J is TRBJ2-7; TRBD2 might be the D (6 bases). The germline V and J ends were trimmed by 6 bases and 6 bases, with 12 bases remaining between them. The CDR3 has 11 amino acids. The germline CDR1 and CDR2 sequences are DFQATT and SNEGSKA (reference sequence). The CDR3 sequence: CSAKAGGEQYF. CDR3 DNA sequence: TGCAGTGCGAAGGCCGGGGGCGAGCAGTACTTC.

The genes are TRBV5-6 and TRBJ1-2; a possible D gene is TRBD1 (6 bases). Trimming shortened V by 4 bases and J by 4 bases, and 14 bases separated the two germline ends. The CDR3 runs to 14 residues. Germline CDR1 and CDR2: SGHDT and YYEEEE. The chain's CDR3 is CASSPKDRLYGYTF. Written as DNA, the CDR3 is TGTGCCAGCAGCCCAAAGGACAGACTCTATGGCTACACCTTC.

This clonotype was seen ten or more times. The chain uses TRBV7-9 and TRBJ1-3, with 7 bases identical to TRBD1. Germline assignment: CDR1 SEHNR and CDR2 FQNEAQ (reference sequence). V shed 5 bases and J 4 bases; nucleotides not matched to a gene: 14. This CDR3 is 17 amino acids long. CDR3 region: CASSPKYGTVSGNTIYF. CDR3 nucleotides: TGTGCCAGCAGCCCGAAATACGGGACAGTATCCGGAAACACCATATATTTT. Full variable domain (rest looked up from reference TRBV7-9 and TRBJ1-3): DTGVSQNPRHKITKRGQNVTFRCDPISEHNRLYWYRQTLGQGPEFLTYFQNEAQLEKSRLLSDRFSAERPKGSFSTLEIQRTEQGDSAMYLCASSPKYGTVSGNTIYFGEGSWLTVV.

This clonotype was counted many times. This chain links TRBV12-3 or TRBV12-4 with TRBJ1-5; tentatively, D is TRBD1 (5 bases). Trimming took off 6 bases at V and 11 bases at J, with 11 bases between the two ends. The CDR3 runs to 11 residues. The CDR3 protein is CASSRGTAQHF. The CDR3 nucleotides are TGTGCCAGCAGCCGTGGGACGGCCCAGCATTTT.

This clonotype was recorded at least ten times. This chain joins TRBV7-3 and TRBJ2-3, with D tentatively TRBD2 (6 bases). V shed 3 bases and J shed 4 bases, with 8 bases lying between them. This CDR3 has 13 amino acids. CDR1 SGHTA and CDR2 FQGTGA come from the germline V gene. CDR3 sequence reads: CASSFSGADTQYF. CDR3 nucleotide sequence: TGTGCCAGCAGCTTTTCGGGAGCAGATACGCAGTATTTT.

This clonotype occurred many times. The chain employs TRBV7-3 and TRBJ1-1, with D unresolved. This CDR3 region has 14 residues. The germline gives CDR1 SGHTA, CDR2 FQGTGA. V lost 5 bases, J lost 0 bases, and 10 bases lay in between. The CDR3 DNA follows: TGTGCCAGCAGCCCCGGGTACATGAACACTGAAGCTTTCTTT. This codes for CASSPGYMNTEAFF.

V is TRBV4-2 and J is TRBJ1-5; no firm D call. This CDR3 contains 15 residues. V was cut by 2 bases and J by 1 base, with 9 bases left in between. The germline V gene has CDR1 LGHNA and CDR2 YNFKEQ. CDR3: CASSQTTVSNQPQHF. CDR3 bases: TGTGCCAGCAGCCAAACGACCGTAAGCAATCAGCCCCAGCATTTT.

This clonotype has a handful of counts. This chain links TRBV19 with TRBJ1-1; D may be TRBD1 (5 bases). The V and J ends lost 3 bases and 1 base respectively, with 6 bases between them. Germline V gene sequence: CDR1 LNHDA, CDR2 SQIVND (reference sequence). The CDR3 spans 13 residues. In DNA, the CDR3 is TGTGCCAGTAGTATTGGACAGAACACTGAAGCTTTCTTT. Residues: CASSIGQNTEAFF.

In this sample, this clonotype turned up a few times. This chain joins TRBV4-1 and TRBJ1-1; D gene ambiguous. The CDR3 extends over 14 amino acids. Germline V gives CDR1 MGHRA, CDR2 YSYEKL. The V end lost 1 base, the J end lost 11 bases, and 17 bases lay between the germline ends. The CDR3 protein is CASSQAIPQRGAFF. The CDR3 bases are TGCGCCAGCAGCCAAGCGATCCCACAGAGAGGGGCTTTCTTT.

This clonotype appeared a few times. The chain recombines TRBV6-2 or TRBV6-3 with TRBJ1-1; possibly TRBD1 for D (5 bases). Germline CDR1 reads MNHEY; CDR2 reads SVGEGT. The ends were cut back, 6 bases at V and 7 bases at J, with 15 bases in the middle. This CDR3 spans 13 amino acids. CDR3 coding DNA: TGTGCCAGCAGGAAGGGACGAACCCTTGAAGCTTTCTTT. Amino acid sequence: CASRKGRTLEAFF.

V gene TRBV12-3 or TRBV12-4 combines with J gene TRBJ1-2; the match to TRBD1 covers 9 bases. CDR3 length equals 13 residues. The J segment lost 7 bases and the V segment lost 6 bases, leaving 6 bases of the junction unmatched. The chain's CDR3 is CASRRTGDLGYTF. The DNA of the CDR3 is TGTGCCAGCAGGCGGACAGGGGATCTTGGCTACACCTTC.

This clonotype was found many times. The V and J genes are TRBV18 and TRBJ1-6, with D tentatively TRBD1 (6 bases). CDR1 is KGHSH and CDR2 is LQKENI in the germline V gene. Trimming shortened V by 3 bases and J by 8 bases, and 23 bases separated the two germline ends. The CDR3 contains 18 residues. The CDR3 loop reads CASSPVRAQGRKDSPLHF. The CDR3 DNA is TGTGCCAGCTCACCGGTCCGGGCACAGGGAAGAAAGGATTCACCCCTCCACTTT.